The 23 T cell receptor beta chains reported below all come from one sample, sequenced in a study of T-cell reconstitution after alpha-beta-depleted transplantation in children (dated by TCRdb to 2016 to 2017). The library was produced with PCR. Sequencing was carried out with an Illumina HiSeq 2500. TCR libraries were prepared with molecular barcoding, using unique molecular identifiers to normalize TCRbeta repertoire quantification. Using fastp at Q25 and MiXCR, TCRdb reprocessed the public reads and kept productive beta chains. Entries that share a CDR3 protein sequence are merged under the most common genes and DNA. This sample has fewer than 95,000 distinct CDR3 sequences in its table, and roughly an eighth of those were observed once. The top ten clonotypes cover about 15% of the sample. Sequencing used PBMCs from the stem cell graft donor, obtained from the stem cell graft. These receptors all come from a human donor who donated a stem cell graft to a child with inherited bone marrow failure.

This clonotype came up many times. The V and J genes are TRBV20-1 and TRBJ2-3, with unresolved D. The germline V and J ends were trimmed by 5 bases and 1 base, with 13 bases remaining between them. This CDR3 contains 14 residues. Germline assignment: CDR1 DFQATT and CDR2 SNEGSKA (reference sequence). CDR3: CSAFLPLRTDTQYF. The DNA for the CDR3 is TGCAGTGCTTTCCTCCCCCTGCGCACAGATACGCAGTATTTT.

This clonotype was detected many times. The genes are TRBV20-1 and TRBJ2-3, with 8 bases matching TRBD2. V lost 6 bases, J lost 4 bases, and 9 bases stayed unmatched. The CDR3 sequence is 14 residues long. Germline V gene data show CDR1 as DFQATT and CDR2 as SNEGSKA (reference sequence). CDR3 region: CSALGWREADTQYF. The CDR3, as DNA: TGCAGTGCCCTGGGTTGGCGGGAGGCAGATACGCAGTATTTT.

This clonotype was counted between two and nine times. The chain's CDR3 is CASSPRTAMDEQFF. CDR3 sequence (DNA): TGTGCCAGCAGCCCTAGGACAGCTATGGATGAGCAGTTCTTC. The J gene is TRBJ2-1, the V gene TRBV7-6; a possible D gene is TRBD1 (6 bases). Per the germline V gene, CDR1 is SGHVS and CDR2 is FNYEAQ. The CDR3 is 14 amino acids. The ends were cut back, 5 bases at V and 8 bases at J, with 16 bases in the middle.

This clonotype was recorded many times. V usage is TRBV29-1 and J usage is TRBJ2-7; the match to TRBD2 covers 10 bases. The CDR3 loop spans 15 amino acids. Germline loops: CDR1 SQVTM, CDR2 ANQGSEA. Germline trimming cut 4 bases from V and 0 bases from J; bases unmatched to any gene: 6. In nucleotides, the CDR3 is TGCAGCGTTGTAAGCGGGAGGGCCTTCTCCTACGAGCAGTACTTC. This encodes CSVVSGRAFSYEQYF.

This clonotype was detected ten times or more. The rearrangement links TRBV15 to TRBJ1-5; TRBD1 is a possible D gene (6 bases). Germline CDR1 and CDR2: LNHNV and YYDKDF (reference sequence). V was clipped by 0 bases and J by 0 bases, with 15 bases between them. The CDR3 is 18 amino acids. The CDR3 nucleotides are TGTGCCACCAGCAGAGATCTGCGGGACACTTATAGCAATCAGCCCCAGCATTTT. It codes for CATSRDLRDTYSNQPQHF. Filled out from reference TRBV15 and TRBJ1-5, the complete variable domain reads DAMVIQNPRYQVTQFGKPVTLSCSQTLNHNVMYWYQQKSSQAPKLLFHYYDKDFNNEADTPDNFQSRRPNTSFCFLDIRSPGLGDTAMYLCATSRDLRDTYSNQPQHFGDGTRLSIL.

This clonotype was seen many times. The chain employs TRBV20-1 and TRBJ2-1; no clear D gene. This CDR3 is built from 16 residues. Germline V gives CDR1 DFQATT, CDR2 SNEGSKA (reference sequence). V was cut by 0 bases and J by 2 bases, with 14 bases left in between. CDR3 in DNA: TGCAGTGCTAGAGATGAGGCCACCACCCCCTACAATGAGCAGTTCTTC. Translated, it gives CSARDEATTPYNEQFF.

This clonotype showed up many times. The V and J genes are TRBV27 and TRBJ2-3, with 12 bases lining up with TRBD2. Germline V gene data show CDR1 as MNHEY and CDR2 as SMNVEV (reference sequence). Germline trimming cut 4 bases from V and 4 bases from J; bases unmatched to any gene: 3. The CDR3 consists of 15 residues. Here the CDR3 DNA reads TGTGCCAGCAGTTCTAGCGGGAGGGCCGCAGATACGCAGTATTTT. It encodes CASSSSGRAADTQYF.

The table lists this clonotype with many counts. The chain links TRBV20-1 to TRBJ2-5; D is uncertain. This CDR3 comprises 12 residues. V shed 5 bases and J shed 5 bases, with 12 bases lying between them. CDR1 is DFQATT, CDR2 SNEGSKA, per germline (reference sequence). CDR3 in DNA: TGCAGTGCTGAACGCGCCAGGGAGACCCAGTACTTC. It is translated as CSAERARETQYF.

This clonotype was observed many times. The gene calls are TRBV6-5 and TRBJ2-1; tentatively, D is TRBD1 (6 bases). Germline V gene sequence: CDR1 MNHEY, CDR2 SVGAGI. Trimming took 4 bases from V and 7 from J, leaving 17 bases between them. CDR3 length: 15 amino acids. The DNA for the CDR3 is TGTGCCAGCAGTTCCCAACAGGGTGTAATAAATGAGCAGTTCTTC. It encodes CASSSQQGVINEQFF.

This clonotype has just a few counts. CDR3 region: CASRNRGSGNTIYF. The DNA of the CDR3 is TGTGCCAGCAGGAACAGGGGCTCTGGAAACACCATATATTTT. V gene TRBV7-8 combines with J gene TRBJ1-3; 7 positions agree with TRBD1. The V gene's germline CDR1 is SGHVS and CDR2 FQNEAQ. The CDR3 sequence is 14 residues long. J was trimmed by 0 bases and V by 6 bases; bases with no gene match: 2.

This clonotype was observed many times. The CDR3 coding sequence is TGTGCCAGCAGCTTAAGGGCTGAAGCTTTCTTT. Translating it yields CASSLRAEAFF. The V and J genes are TRBV7-2 and TRBJ1-1; D is unclear. CDR3 length: 11 residues. V lost 2 bases to trimming and J lost 6 bases, with 4 bases between them. Germline lookup yields CDR1 SGHTA and CDR2 FQGNSA.

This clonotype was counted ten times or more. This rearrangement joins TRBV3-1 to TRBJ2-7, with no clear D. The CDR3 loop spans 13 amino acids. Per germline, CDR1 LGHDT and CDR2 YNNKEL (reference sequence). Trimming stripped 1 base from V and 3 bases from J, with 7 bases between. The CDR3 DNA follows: TGTGCCAGCAGCCAAGGTCTTAACTACGAGCAGTACTTC. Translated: CASSQGLNYEQYF.

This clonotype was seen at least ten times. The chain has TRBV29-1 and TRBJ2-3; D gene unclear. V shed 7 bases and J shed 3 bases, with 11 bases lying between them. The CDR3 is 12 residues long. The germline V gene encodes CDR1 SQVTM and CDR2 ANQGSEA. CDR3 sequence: CSEAAVTDTQYF. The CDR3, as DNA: TGCAGCGAGGCCGCGGTGACAGATACGCAGTATTTT.

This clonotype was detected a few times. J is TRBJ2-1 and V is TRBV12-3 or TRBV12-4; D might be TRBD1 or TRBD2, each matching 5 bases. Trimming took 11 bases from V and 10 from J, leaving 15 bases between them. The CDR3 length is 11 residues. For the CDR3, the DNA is TGTGCCGGGGGTCGGGGCAGGGAGCAGTTCTTC. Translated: CAGGRGREQFF.

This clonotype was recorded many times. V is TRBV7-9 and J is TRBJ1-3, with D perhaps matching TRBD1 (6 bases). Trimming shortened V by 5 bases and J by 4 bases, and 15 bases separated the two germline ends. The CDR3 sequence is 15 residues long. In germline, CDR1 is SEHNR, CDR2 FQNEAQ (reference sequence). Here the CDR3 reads CASSIAGTNGNTIYF. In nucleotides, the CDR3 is TGTGCCAGCAGCATTGCCGGGACAAACGGAAACACCATATATTTT.

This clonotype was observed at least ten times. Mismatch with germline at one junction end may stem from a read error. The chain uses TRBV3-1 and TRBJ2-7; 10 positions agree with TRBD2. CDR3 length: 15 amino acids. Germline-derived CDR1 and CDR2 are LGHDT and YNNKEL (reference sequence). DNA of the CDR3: TGTGCCAGCAGCCAAGATATGAGCGGGGGGGCCGGCGAGCACTTC. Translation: CASSQDMSGGAGEHF.

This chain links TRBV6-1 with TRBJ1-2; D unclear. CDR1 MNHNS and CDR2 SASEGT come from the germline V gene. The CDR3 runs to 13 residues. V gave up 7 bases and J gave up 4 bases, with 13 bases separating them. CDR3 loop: CASTQNGLYGYTF. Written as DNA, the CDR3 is TGTGCCAGCACCCAGAATGGGCTCTATGGCTACACCTTC.

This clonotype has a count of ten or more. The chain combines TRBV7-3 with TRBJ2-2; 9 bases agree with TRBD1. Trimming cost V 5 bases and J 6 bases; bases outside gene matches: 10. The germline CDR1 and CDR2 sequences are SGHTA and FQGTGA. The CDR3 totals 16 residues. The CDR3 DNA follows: TGTGCCAGCAGCCCACGGGGGACAGGGTCCTCCGGGGAGCTGTTTTTT. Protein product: CASSPRGTGSSGELFF.

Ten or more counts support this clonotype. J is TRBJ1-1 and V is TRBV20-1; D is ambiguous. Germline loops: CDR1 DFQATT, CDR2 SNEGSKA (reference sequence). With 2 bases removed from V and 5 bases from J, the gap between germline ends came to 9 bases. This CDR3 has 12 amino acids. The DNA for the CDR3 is TGCAGTGCTAGACGGTCGACAACTGAAGCTTTCTTT. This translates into CSARRSTTEAFF.

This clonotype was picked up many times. The chain's CDR3 is CASSLATGGLVWQYF. Here the CDR3 DNA reads TGTGCCAGCAGCTTAGCGACAGGGGGCCTGGTCTGGCAGTACTTC. V gene TRBV7-2 combines with J gene TRBJ2-7; 10 bases agree with TRBD1. Per the germline V gene, CDR1 is SGHTA and CDR2 is FQGNSA. The J segment lost 9 bases and the V segment lost 0 bases, leaving 8 bases of the junction unmatched. The CDR3 runs 15 residues.

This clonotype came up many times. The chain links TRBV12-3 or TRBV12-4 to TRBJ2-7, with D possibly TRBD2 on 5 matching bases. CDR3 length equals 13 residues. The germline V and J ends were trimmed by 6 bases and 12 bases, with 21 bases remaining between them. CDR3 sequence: CASSPRTPLVAYF. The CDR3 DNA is TGTGCCAGCAGCCCTAGGACTCCCTTAGTGGCGTACTTC.

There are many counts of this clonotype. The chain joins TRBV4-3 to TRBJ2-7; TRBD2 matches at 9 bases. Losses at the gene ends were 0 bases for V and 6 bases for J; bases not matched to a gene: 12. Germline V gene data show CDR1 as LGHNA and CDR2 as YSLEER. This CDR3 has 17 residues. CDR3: CASSQEFGASGIREQYF. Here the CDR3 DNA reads TGCGCCAGCAGCCAAGAATTCGGGGCTAGCGGGATCCGCGAGCAGTACTTC.

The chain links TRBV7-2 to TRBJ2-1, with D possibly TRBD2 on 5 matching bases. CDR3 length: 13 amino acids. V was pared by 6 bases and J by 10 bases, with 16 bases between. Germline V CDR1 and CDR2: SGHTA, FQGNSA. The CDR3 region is CASRARGKAEQFF. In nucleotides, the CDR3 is TGTGCCAGCAGGGCTCGAGGGAAGGCAGAGCAGTTCTTC.